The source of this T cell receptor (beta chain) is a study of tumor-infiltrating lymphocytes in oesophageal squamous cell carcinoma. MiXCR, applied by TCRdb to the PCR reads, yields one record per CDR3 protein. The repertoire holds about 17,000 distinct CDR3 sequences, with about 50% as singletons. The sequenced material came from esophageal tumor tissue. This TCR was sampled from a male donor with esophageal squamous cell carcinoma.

CDR3 nucleotides: TGTGCCAGCAGCCAGGGAGGGGGAAAAGAGACCCAGTACTTC. Its protein product is CASSQGGGKETQYF. V and J are TRBV7-3 and TRBJ2-1, with D perhaps TRBD2 (7 bases). The tail of the sequence fits TRBJ2-5 better, so the J call may be wrong. This CDR3 region has 14 residues. Germline CDR1 reads SGHTA; CDR2 reads FQGTGA.